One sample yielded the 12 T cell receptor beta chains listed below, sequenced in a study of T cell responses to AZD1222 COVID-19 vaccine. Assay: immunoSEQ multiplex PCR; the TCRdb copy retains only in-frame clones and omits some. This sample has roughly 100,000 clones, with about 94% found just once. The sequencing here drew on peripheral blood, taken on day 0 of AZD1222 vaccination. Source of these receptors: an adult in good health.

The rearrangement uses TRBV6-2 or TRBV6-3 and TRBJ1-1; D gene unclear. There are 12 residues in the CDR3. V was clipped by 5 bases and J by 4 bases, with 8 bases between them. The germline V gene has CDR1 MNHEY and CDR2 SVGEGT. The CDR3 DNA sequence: TGTGCCAGCAGTGACGCCCCCACTGAAGCTTTCTTT. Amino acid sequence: CASSDAPTEAFF.

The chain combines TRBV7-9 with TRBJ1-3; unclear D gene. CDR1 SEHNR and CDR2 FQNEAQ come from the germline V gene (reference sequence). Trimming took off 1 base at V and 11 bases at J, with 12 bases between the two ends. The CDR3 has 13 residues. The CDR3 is CASSLDAEISIYF. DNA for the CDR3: TGTGCCAGCAGCTTAGACGCAGAAATTTCCATATATTTT.

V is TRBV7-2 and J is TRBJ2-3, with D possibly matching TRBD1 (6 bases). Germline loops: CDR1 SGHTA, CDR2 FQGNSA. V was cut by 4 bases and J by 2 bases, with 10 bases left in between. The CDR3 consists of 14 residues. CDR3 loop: CASSYGQNTDTQYF. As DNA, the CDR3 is TGTGCCAGCAGCTACGGACAGAACACAGATACGCAGTATTTT.

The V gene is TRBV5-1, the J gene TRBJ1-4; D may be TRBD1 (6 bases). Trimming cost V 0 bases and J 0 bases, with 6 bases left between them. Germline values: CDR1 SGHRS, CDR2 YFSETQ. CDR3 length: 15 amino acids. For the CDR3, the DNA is TGCGCCAGCAGCTTGGGACAGGCAACTAATGAAAAACTGTTTTTT. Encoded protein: CASSLGQATNEKLFF.

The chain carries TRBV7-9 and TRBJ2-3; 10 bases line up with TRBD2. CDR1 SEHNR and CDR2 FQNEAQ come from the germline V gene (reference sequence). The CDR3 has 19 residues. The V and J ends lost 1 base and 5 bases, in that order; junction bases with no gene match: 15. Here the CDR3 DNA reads TGTGCCAGCAGCTTAGAAGTACTAGCGGGAAAGAATTGGGGAGATACGCAGTATTTT. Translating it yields CASSLEVLAGKNWGDTQYF.

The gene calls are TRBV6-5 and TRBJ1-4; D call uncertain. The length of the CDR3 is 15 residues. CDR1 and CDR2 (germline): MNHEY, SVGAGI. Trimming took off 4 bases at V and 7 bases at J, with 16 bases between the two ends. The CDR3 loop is CASSFRAGVAEKLFF. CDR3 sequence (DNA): TGTGCCAGCAGTTTCCGGGCAGGAGTGGCTGAAAAACTGTTTTTT.

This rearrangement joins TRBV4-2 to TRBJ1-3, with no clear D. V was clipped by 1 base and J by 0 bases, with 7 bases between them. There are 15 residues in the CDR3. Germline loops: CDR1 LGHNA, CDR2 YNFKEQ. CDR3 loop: CASSQALISGNTIYF. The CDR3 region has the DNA TGTGCCAGCAGCCAAGCGTTAATCTCTGGAAACACCATATATTTT.

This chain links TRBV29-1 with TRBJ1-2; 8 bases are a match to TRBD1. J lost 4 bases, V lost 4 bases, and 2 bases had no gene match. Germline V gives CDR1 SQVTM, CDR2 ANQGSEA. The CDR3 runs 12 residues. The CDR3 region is CSVVDRGYGYTF. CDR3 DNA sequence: TGCAGCGTTGTAGACAGGGGCTATGGCTACACCTTC.

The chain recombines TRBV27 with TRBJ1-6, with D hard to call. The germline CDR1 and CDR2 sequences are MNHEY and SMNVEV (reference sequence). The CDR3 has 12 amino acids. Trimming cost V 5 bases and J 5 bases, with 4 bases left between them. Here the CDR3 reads CASSMNNSPLHF. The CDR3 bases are TGTGCCAGCAGTATGAATAATTCACCCCTCCACTTT.

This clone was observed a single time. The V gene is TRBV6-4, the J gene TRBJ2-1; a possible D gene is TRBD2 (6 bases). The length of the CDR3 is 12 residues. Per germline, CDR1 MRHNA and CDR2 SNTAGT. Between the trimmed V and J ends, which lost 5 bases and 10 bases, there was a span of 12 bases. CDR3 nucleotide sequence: TGTGCCAGCAGTAATAGCGGTAGGGAGCAGTTCTTC. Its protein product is CASSNSGREQFF.

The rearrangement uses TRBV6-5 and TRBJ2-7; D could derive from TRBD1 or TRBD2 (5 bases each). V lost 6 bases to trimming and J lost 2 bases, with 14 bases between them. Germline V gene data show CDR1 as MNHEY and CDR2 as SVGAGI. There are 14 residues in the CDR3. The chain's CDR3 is CASRGRVPTYEQYF. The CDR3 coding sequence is TGTGCCAGCAGGGGACGGGTGCCCACCTACGAGCAGTACTTC.

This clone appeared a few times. The CDR3 DNA sequence: TGTGCCAGCACCTCCGGAATGAGCGGGGCCTACAATGAGCAGTTCTTC. This gives the protein CASTSGMSGAYNEQFF. The rearrangement uses TRBV27 and TRBJ2-1, with 7 nucleotides matching TRBD2. This CDR3 is built from 16 residues. Germline loops: CDR1 MNHEY, CDR2 SMNVEV (reference sequence). The junction had 11 bases not matched to a gene; V was cut back by 7 bases and J by 2 bases.